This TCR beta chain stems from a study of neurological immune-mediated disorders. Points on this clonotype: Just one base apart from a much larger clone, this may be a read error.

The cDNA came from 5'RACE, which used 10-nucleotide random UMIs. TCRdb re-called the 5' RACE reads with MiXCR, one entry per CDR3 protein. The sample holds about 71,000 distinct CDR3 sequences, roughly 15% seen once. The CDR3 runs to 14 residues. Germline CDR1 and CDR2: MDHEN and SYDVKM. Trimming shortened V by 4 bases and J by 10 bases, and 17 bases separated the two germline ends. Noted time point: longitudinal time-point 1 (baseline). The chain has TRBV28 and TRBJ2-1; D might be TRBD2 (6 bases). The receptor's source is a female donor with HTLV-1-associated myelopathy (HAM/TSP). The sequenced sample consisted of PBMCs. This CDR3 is CASSSTGDPREQFF. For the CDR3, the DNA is TGTGCCAGCAGTTCGACGGGGGATCCTCGGGAGCAGTTCTTC.